This is a list of T cell receptor beta chains from one sample in a study of T cell responses to AZD1222 COVID-19 vaccine. The data were produced by immunoSEQ multiplex PCR, yet TCRdb's version contains in-frame clones alone and is incomplete. Here the sample spans 150,000 or so clones, approximately 90% being singletons. The sample here was peripheral blood, taken 28 days after the second AZD1222 dose. These receptors originate from an adult who received the AZD1222 COVID-19 vaccine. Each CDR3 is given with its conserved first and last residue. Only part of the rows carry a size: once, few, many, or a class if the clone is expanded.

cdr3_aa: CASSLEGRANEQFF; clone_size: few; v_call: TRBV5-4
cdr3_aa: CASSPRQGVNEQFF; clone_size: once; v_call: TRBV5-1
cdr3_aa: CASSLFNYGEQFF; clone_size: NA; v_call: TRBV11-3
cdr3_aa: CASSLALGTDTEAFF; clone_size: NA; v_call: TRBV7-2
cdr3_aa: CASSFRVGEKLFF; clone_size: NA; v_call: TRBV6-4
cdr3_aa: CASSLGQHYEQYF; clone_size: once; v_call: TRBV5-8
cdr3_aa: CASSYPNTPDGTDTQYF; clone_size: NA; v_call: TRBV2
cdr3_aa: CASSKGTDRSSGNTIYF; clone_size: NA; v_call: TRBV19
cdr3_aa: CASSLSSHGEKLFF; clone_size: NA; v_call: TRBV27
cdr3_aa: CASSLNNQPQHF; clone_size: NA; v_call: TRBV7-2
cdr3_aa: CASSPRQFGGVTGNTIYF; clone_size: NA; v_call: TRBV18
cdr3_aa: CASSRDREGYNEQFF; clone_size: NA; v_call: TRBV4-3